A single sample is the source of the 4 T cell receptor beta chains below, sequenced in a study of cytomegalovirus exposure and HLA in healthy donors. Use of 60 Vbeta and 13 Jbeta primers characterized the PCR. Sequencing was performed with immunoSEQ multiplex PCR; in TCRdb, only in-frame clones are kept and a portion is missing. The sample contains tens of thousands of clones, 50% to 80% of which appear only once. Sequences were obtained from PBMCs. These receptors originate from a man aged 35 to 55 in good health and CMV-seropositive.

This clone was detected a few times. V usage is TRBV19 and J usage is TRBJ1-5; D not resolved. The V gene lost 6 bases and the J gene lost 4 bases, with 16 bases spanning the gap. This CDR3 is 15 amino acids long. Germline CDR1 reads LNHDA; CDR2 reads SQIVND (reference sequence). Written as DNA, the CDR3 is TGTGCCAGTAGACCCAGGCCCTATCCTAATCAGCCCCAGCATTTT. Translating it yields CASRPRPYPNQPQHF.

The CDR3 sequence: CASSYDSEGEQFF. CDR3 in DNA: TGTGCCAGCAGTTACGACTCCGAGGGTGAGCAGTTCTTC. The genes are TRBV28 and TRBJ2-1; D is perhaps TRBD2 (5 bases). The CDR3 extends over 13 amino acids. Germline values: CDR1 MDHEN, CDR2 SYDVKM. Between the trimmed V and J ends, which lost 4 bases and 9 bases, there was a span of 13 bases. Based on the CDR3 plus reference TRBV28 and TRBJ2-1, the full variable domain is DVKVTQSSRYLVKRTGEKVFLECVQDMDHENMFWYRQDPGLGLRLIYFSYDVKMKEKGDIPEGYSVSREKKERFSLILESASTNQTSMYLCASSYDSEGEQFFGPGTRLTVL.

This chain links TRBV18 with TRBJ2-7; a weak D match, TRBD1 (5 bases). This CDR3 region has 13 residues. Germline V CDR1 and CDR2: KGHSH, LQKENI. Trimming shortened V by 2 bases and J by 6 bases, and 11 bases separated the two germline ends. The CDR3 loop is CASSPGAGSEQYF. CDR3 DNA: TGTGCCAGCTCACCAGGGGCAGGGTCCGAGCAGTACTTC.

The V and J genes are TRBV6-1 and TRBJ1-5; 8 nucleotides line up with TRBD1. Germline loops: CDR1 MNHNS, CDR2 SASEGT. This CDR3 has 18 residues. V lost 4 bases, J lost 0 bases, and 11 bases stayed unmatched. The CDR3 loop reads CASSAGQGAQYSNQPQHF. The CDR3 DNA follows: TGTGCCAGCAGTGCCGGACAGGGCGCCCAATATAGCAATCAGCCCCAGCATTTT.